The 14 T cell receptor beta chains in this list originate from one sample, sequenced in a study of cytomegalovirus exposure and HLA in healthy donors. Primers for the PCR totalled 60 Vbeta and 13 Jbeta. Data came from immunoSEQ multiplex PCR; TCRdb stores just in-frame clones and leaves some out. The table has around 78,000 clones, approximately 72% seen once. Sequences were obtained from PBMCs. All receptors derive from a woman in her forties in good health and CMV-seropositive.

The rearrangement links TRBV5-6 to TRBJ2-7, with 7 nucleotides matching TRBD1. Germline CDR1 is SGHDT and CDR2 is YYEEEE. The CDR3 spans 14 residues. V lost 4 bases and J lost 5; bases outside the gene matches: 9. The CDR3 is CASSRDRVLNEQYF. DNA for the CDR3: TGTGCCAGCAGCCGTGACAGGGTTTTAAACGAGCAGTACTTC.

The CDR3 is CASLMGQTNTGELFF. The CDR3 DNA reads as TGTGCCAGCCTCATGGGACAGACGAACACCGGGGAGCTGTTTTTT. This chain connects TRBV18 to TRBJ2-2, with 7 bases identical to TRBD1. After removal of 8 bases from V and 0 bases from J, the junction contained 6 bases not matched to a gene. The CDR3 sequence is 15 residues long. CDR1 is KGHSH, CDR2 LQKENI, per germline.

This sequence joins TRBV28 and TRBJ1-5; D is possibly TRBD1 (6 bases). V was shortened by 5 bases and J by 7 bases, with 12 bases between the two germline ends. The length of the CDR3 is 13 residues. Per the germline V gene, CDR1 is MDHEN and CDR2 is SYDVKM. This CDR3 reads CASSRQVDQPQHF. The DNA of the CDR3 is TGTGCCAGCAGTCGACAGGTAGACCAGCCCCAGCATTTT.

The chain joins TRBV11-3 to TRBJ2-3; possibly TRBD2 for D (5 bases). This CDR3 comprises 15 residues. Trimming stripped 5 bases from V and 1 base from J, with 13 bases between. CDR1 and CDR2 (germline): SGHNT, YENEEA. In nucleotides, the CDR3 is TGTGCCAGCAGCCTTAACGGGGTGGGCACAGATACGCAGTATTTT. Translating gives CASSLNGVGTDTQYF.

V is TRBV30 and J is TRBJ1-2; no clear D. Between the trimmed V and J ends, which lost 3 bases and 4 bases, there was a span of 12 bases. The CDR3 has 13 residues. In germline, CDR1 is GTSNPN, CDR2 SVGIG (reference sequence). Here the CDR3 DNA reads TGTGCCTGGAGAAAAACAGCCGTCTATGGCTACACCTTC. This encodes CAWRKTAVYGYTF. Filled out from reference TRBV30 and TRBJ1-2, the complete variable domain reads SQTIHQWPATLVQPVGSPLSLECTVEGTSNPNLYWYRQAAGRGLQLLFYSVGIGQISSEVPQNLSASRPQDRQFILSSKKLLLSDSGFYLCAWRKTAVYGYTFGSGTRLTVV.

The rearrangement links TRBV5-1 to TRBJ1-2, with TRBD1 as a possible D gene (5 bases). The V end was cut by 3 bases, the J end by 1 base, with 13 bases between. Germline loops: CDR1 SGHRS, CDR2 YFSETQ. This CDR3 is 15 amino acids long. This chain's CDR3 is CASSSTLTDNYGYTF. In DNA, the CDR3 is TGCGCCAGCAGCTCGACTTTGACAGATAACTATGGCTACACCTTC.

The rearrangement joins TRBV29-1 to TRBJ1-1; 12 bases are a match to TRBD1. This CDR3 is built from 15 residues. Trimming cost V 6 bases and J 4 bases; bases outside gene matches: 9. The germline V gene has CDR1 SQVTM and CDR2 ANQGSEA. For the CDR3, the DNA is TGCAGCGTCGAGGGGACAGGGGGCGCGAGCACTGAAGCTTTCTTT. It encodes CSVEGTGGASTEAFF.

The rearrangement uses TRBV9 and TRBJ2-1; 11 bases match TRBD2. CDR1 and CDR2 (germline): SGDLS, YYNGEE. The V segment lost 4 bases and the J segment 5 bases; nucleotides outside the gene matches: 2. The CDR3 covers 14 residues. CDR3 amino acids: CASSPSGGNNEQFF. The CDR3 bases are TGTGCCAGCAGCCCTAGCGGGGGGAACAATGAGCAGTTCTTC.

This chain connects TRBV5-1 to TRBJ1-2, with 7 bases fitting TRBD1. CDR1 is SGHRS, CDR2 YFSETQ, per germline. This CDR3 is built from 15 residues. V lost 4 bases to trimming and J lost 0 bases; unmatched junction nucleotides: 6. CDR3 loop: CASSTGTETNYGYTF. CDR3 nucleotides: TGCGCCAGCAGCACCGGGACAGAAACTAACTATGGCTACACCTTC.

This sequence joins TRBV27 and TRBJ1-5; D unresolved. The CDR3 contains 15 residues. Germline CDR1 MNHEY, CDR2 SMNVEV (reference sequence). V was trimmed by 3 bases and J by 3 bases, leaving 12 bases between them. DNA for the CDR3: TGTGCCAGCAGTTTGGGGTCGGGAGACAATCAGCCCCAGCATTTT. Its protein product is CASSLGSGDNQPQHF.

The chain carries TRBV6-5 and TRBJ1-5, with a possible D match to TRBD1 (5 bases). CDR1 is MNHEY and CDR2 is SVGAGI in the germline V gene. The ends were cut back, 2 bases at V and 11 bases at J, with 19 bases in the middle. The CDR3 has 15 amino acids. The CDR3 nucleotides are TGTGCCAGCAGTTACGGTATACAGGACCTCTCGACCCAGCATTTT. It codes for CASSYGIQDLSTQHF.

The J gene is TRBJ1-2, the V gene TRBV27; the D gene is possibly TRBD1 (6 bases). Trimming cost V 0 bases and J 6 bases, with 8 bases left between them. The CDR3 totals 13 residues. Germline CDR1 reads MNHEY; CDR2 reads SMNVEV (reference sequence). The CDR3: CASSLSRTDGYTF. The CDR3 DNA follows: TGTGCCAGCAGTTTATCCCGGACAGATGGCTACACCTTC.

The genes are TRBV28 and TRBJ2-4; D is ambiguous. The CDR3 consists of 13 residues. Germline V gene sequence: CDR1 MDHEN, CDR2 SYDVKM. V was shortened by 3 bases and J by 5 bases, with 8 bases between the two germline ends. CDR3 DNA: TGTGCCAGCAGTTTTAACAACCAAAACATTCAGTACTTC. Its translation: CASSFNNQNIQYF.

V and J are TRBV30 and TRBJ2-1, with TRBD2 matching over 11 bases. Germline loops: CDR1 GTSNPN, CDR2 SVGIG (reference sequence). V shed 0 bases, J shed 10 bases, and the junction held 5 bases outside the gene matches. The CDR3 totals 14 residues. The CDR3 DNA reads as TGTGCCTGGAGTGTACTAGCGGGAGCGAGGGAGCAGTTCTTC. Translating it yields CAWSVLAGAREQFF. The variable domain in full, with the rest retrieved from reference TRBV30 and TRBJ2-1, is SQTIHQWPATLVQPVGSPLSLECTVEGTSNPNLYWYRQAAGRGLQLLFYSVGIGQISSEVPQNLSASRPQDRQFILSSKKLLLSDSGFYLCAWSVLAGAREQFFGPGTRLTVL.